This TCR beta chain came from a study of T cells in Graves' hyperthyroidism and ophthalmopathy. Those patients with uncontrolled infection, other autoimmune disease, pregnancy or lactation were excluded. Out of more than 8 ml of fresh peripheral blood came the PBMCs. The CDR3 consists of 13 residues. Per the germline V gene, CDR1 is SGHVS and CDR2 is FQNEAQ. The TCR beta CDR3 regions underwent amplification using RNA transcripts as the source. The primer set for the first-round RT-PCR of the TCR CDR3 was HTBI. One entry per CDR3 protein, called by TCRdb with MiXCR from the multiplex PCR reads. The sample records hundreds of thousands of distinct CDR3 sequences, over 35% being singletons.

Sequencing was done on a sample of blood. The receptor was isolated from a woman aged 40 to 50 with Graves' hyperthyroidism. The chain has TRBV7-8 and TRBJ2-7; D remains ambiguous. The end of the DNA aligns better with TRBJ2-1, so the J call may be wrong. In DNA, the CDR3 is TGTGCCAGCAGCTTGCGGCCTCGTAATGAGCAGTTCTTC. Protein product: CASSLRPRNEQFF.